The sequence of this TCR beta chain was determined in a study of blood T cell repertoires in COVID-19. The overall study: Samples representing acute and convalescent COVID-19 were sourced from the United States, Italy and Spain. Sources were T cells, B-cell-depleted T cells, or PBMCs; the material itself was cDNA or gDNA.

Between the trimmed V and J ends, which lost 1 base and 9 bases, there was a span of 10 bases. Germline values: CDR1 MGHRA, CDR2 YSYEKL. This CDR3 comprises 13 residues. Original processing notes: For nucleated cells, counts were estimated from reference gene primer amplification. The data were produced by immunoSEQ multiplex PCR, yet TCRdb's version contains in-frame clones alone and is incomplete. V and J calls and clone size are copied from that table; D and trimming were computed from the DNA. The data show about 140,000 clones, with 82% seen just once and less than 5% held by the top ten. The sequenced sample consisted of peripheral blood. This TCR was recovered from a woman older than 75 with acute or convalescent COVID-19. V is TRBV4-1 and J is TRBJ2-1; D uncertain. The CDR3 DNA reads as TGCGCCAGCAGCCAAGTTTTGGTAGCTGAGCAGTTCTTC. This translates into CASSQVLVAEQFF.